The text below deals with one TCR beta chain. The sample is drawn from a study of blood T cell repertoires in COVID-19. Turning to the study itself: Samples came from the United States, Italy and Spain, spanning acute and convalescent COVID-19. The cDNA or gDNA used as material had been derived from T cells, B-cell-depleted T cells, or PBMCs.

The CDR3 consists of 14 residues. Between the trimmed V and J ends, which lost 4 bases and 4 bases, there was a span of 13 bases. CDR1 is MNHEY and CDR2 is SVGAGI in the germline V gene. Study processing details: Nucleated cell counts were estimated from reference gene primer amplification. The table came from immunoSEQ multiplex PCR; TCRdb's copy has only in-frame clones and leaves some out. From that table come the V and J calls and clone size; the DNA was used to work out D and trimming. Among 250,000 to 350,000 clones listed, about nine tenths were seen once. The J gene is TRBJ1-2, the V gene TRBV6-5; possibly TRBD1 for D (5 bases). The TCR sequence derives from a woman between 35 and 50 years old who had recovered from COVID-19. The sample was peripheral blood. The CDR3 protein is CASSFNKRGYGYTF. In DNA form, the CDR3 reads TGTGCCAGCAGTTTTAATAAAAGGGGCTATGGCTACACCTTC.